Listed here are 21 T cell receptor beta chains from one sample, sequenced in a study of shared clonotypes between healthy human individuals. Sequencing was performed with immunoSEQ multiplex PCR; in TCRdb, only in-frame clones are kept and a portion is missing. Of around 340,000 clones listed, around 67% are singletons. Sequenced material: memory CD4+ T cells sorted from blood. Documented subset: CD45RA-negative fraction. The receptor set was obtained from a man aged 25-45 years in good health.

A note on this clone: This specimen includes other DNA sequences encoding the same CDR3. The chain uses TRBV28 and TRBJ2-7; TRBD1 aligns across 9 bases. Germline V gene sequence: CDR1 MDHEN, CDR2 SYDVKM. The CDR3 covers 13 residues. The V gene end was trimmed by 4 bases and the J gene end by 4 bases; junction bases not matched to a gene: 2. CDR3 DNA: TGTGCCAGCAGTTCCGGACAGGGGTACGAGCAGTACTTC. Residues: CASSSGQGYEQYF.

This clone was seen a single time. The chain recombines TRBV28 with TRBJ2-7, with TRBD2 matching 11 bases. Germline V gives CDR1 MDHEN, CDR2 SYDVKM. This CDR3 is built from 15 residues. V lost 2 bases, J lost 0 bases, and 0 bases stayed unmatched. For the CDR3, the DNA is TGTGCCAGCAGTTTAGGACTAGCGGGCTCCTACGAGCAGTACTTC. The encoded protein is CASSLGLAGSYEQYF.

As regards this clone: The same CDR3 arises from other DNA sequences in this sample as well. The V gene is TRBV11-2, the J gene TRBJ1-5; tentative D call: TRBD1 (5 bases). CDR1 and CDR2 from the germline V gene are SGHAT and FQNNGV. Trimming removed 2 bases from V and 5 bases from J, with 7 bases in between. The CDR3 sequence is 13 residues long. CDR3 sequence: CASSLSGHQPQHF. The DNA of the CDR3 is TGTGCCAGCAGCTTATCGGGGCATCAGCCCCAGCATTTT.

This clone is a singleton in its sample. The CDR3 protein is CASSLADGVLGYGYTF. The CDR3 coding sequence is TGTGCCAGCAGTTTAGCGGACGGCGTCCTTGGGTATGGCTACACCTTC. The chain joins TRBV28 to TRBJ1-2, with unresolved D. V lost 2 bases, J lost 5 bases, and 18 bases lay in between. The germline V gene encodes CDR1 MDHEN and CDR2 SYDVKM. This CDR3 has 16 amino acids.

The chain uses TRBV5-1 and TRBJ2-1; 14 nucleotides match TRBD2. Losses at the gene ends were 3 bases for V and 6 bases for J; bases not matched to a gene: 8. The germline gives CDR1 SGHRS, CDR2 YFSETQ. The CDR3 contains 17 residues. CDR3 residues: CASSSEPGLAGVNEQFF. The CDR3 DNA follows: TGCGCCAGCAGCTCAGAACCGGGACTAGCGGGAGTCAATGAGCAGTTCTTC.

The chain is built from TRBV5-6 and TRBJ2-2, with 12 bases lining up with TRBD2. V lost 3 bases to trimming and J lost 4 bases; unmatched junction nucleotides: 1. Germline loops: CDR1 SGHDT, CDR2 YYEEEE. This CDR3 region has 15 residues. The CDR3: CASSWTSGTTGELFF. CDR3 in DNA: TGTGCCAGCAGCTGGACTAGCGGGACCACCGGGGAGCTGTTTTTT.

This clone was counted at least ten times. The chain uses TRBV6-1 and TRBJ1-4; TRBD1 matches at 10 bases. Germline CDR1 reads MNHNS; CDR2 reads SASEGT. The ends lost 1 base at V and 6 bases at J; junction bases unmatched: 2. The CDR3 loop spans 15 amino acids. As DNA, the CDR3 is TGTGCCAGCAGTGAAGGGACAGGGGGATATGAAAAACTGTTTTTT. Its translation is CASSEGTGGYEKLFF.

This clone was observed a handful of times. The chain couples TRBV7-9 to TRBJ2-7, with TRBD2 identical over 8 bases. Germline CDR1 is SEHNR and CDR2 is FQNEAQ (reference sequence). V shed 1 base and J 2 bases; nucleotides not matched to a gene: 10. The CDR3 has 17 amino acids. The CDR3 nucleotides are TGTGCCAGCAGCTTAGGCGGGGGGCGGGGCAACGCCTACGAGCAGTACTTC. Protein product: CASSLGGGRGNAYEQYF.

This sequence joins TRBV6-1 and TRBJ1-5, with TRBD1 matching 7 bases. Germline CDR1 is MNHNS and CDR2 is SASEGT. Trimming at V came to 6 bases and at J to 4 bases, leaving 6 bases not matched to a gene. The CDR3 sequence is 14 residues long. The CDR3 bases are TGTGCCAGCAGGGACGGGACAGCTAATCAGCCCCAGCATTTT. The encoded protein is CASRDGTANQPQHF.

This clone came up a few times. V gene TRBV29-1 combines with J gene TRBJ1-1; no clear D. Looked up from germline, CDR1 is SQVTM and CDR2 is ANQGSEA. The CDR3 contains 13 residues. V lost 4 bases and J 3 bases, leaving 12 bases between the germline ends. CDR3 bases: TGCAGCGTTGTCGGGCGGTGGGACACTGAAGCTTTCTTT. Translated, it gives CSVVGRWDTEAFF.

V usage is TRBV7-6 and J usage is TRBJ2-2; D unclear. Per germline, CDR1 SGHVS and CDR2 FNYEAQ. The V and J ends lost 1 base and 6 bases respectively, with 15 bases between them. There are 16 residues in the CDR3. CDR3 coding DNA: TGTGCCAGCAGCTTAGAGACTGGCACTTTAGCCGGGGAGCTGTTTTTT. Translation: CASSLETGTLAGELFF.

The gene calls are TRBV14 and TRBJ2-1; tentatively, D is TRBD1 (5 bases). The V gene's germline CDR1 is SGHDN and CDR2 FVKESK. The V end lost 0 bases, the J end lost 9 bases, and 9 bases lay between the germline ends. The CDR3 extends over 13 amino acids. CDR3 coding DNA: TGTGCCAGCAGCCAAGATTTAGGGGCTGAGCAGTTCTTC. Translated: CASSQDLGAEQFF. Complete variable domain (other parts from reference TRBV14 and TRBJ2-1): EAGVTQFPSHSVIEKGQTVTLRCDPISGHDNLYWYRRVMGKEIKFLLHFVKESKQDESGMPNNRFLAERTGGTYSTLKVQPAELEDSGVYFCASSQDLGAEQFFGPGTRLTVL.

The rearrangement uses TRBV11-2 and TRBJ2-1; D remains unclear. Per the germline V gene, CDR1 is SGHAT and CDR2 is FQNNGV. The CDR3 spans 15 residues. V lost 6 bases to trimming and J lost 2 bases, with 14 bases between them. CDR3 DNA: TGTGCCAGCAGTGCTACGGGTCCGACCTACAATGAGCAGTTCTTC. Protein sequence: CASSATGPTYNEQFF.

J is TRBJ1-1 and V is TRBV7-2; a weak D match, TRBD1 (5 bases). The CDR3 totals 15 residues. V was cut by 5 bases and J by 5 bases, with 18 bases left in between. Germline V gene data show CDR1 as SGHTA and CDR2 as FQGNSA. CDR3 in amino acids: CASSLLWVRGTEAFF. The CDR3 DNA reads as TGTGCCAGCAGCCTCCTTTGGGTGAGGGGTACTGAAGCTTTCTTT. The full variable domain, rest sourced from reference TRBV7-2 and TRBJ1-1, is GAGVSQSPSNKVTEKGKDVELRCDPISGHTALYWYRQSLGQGLEFLIYFQGNSAPDKSGLPSDRFSAERTGGSVSTLTIQRTQQEDSAVYLCASSLLWVRGTEAFFGQGTRLTVV.

CDR3 protein: CASSPSGREQETQYF. The CDR3 bases are TGTGCCAGCAGCCCCTCGGGCAGGGAGCAAGAGACCCAGTACTTC. The genes are TRBV7-9 and TRBJ2-5, with D possibly being TRBD1 or TRBD2 (5 bases each). Germline V CDR1 and CDR2: SEHNR, FQNEAQ (reference sequence). The CDR3 extends over 15 amino acids. Trimming cost V 5 bases and J 2 bases, with 15 bases left between them.

This clone was seen just once. The chain carries TRBV30 and TRBJ1-3, with D maybe TRBD1 (5 bases). Germline CDR1 GTSNPN, CDR2 SVGIG (reference sequence). Trimming shortened V by 4 bases and J by 0 bases, and 19 bases separated the two germline ends. The length of the CDR3 is 17 residues. The CDR3, as DNA: TGTGCCTGGACTTCCGGAGGGGTCTCTATCTCTGGAAACACCATATATTTT. Translating it yields CAWTSGGVSISGNTIYF.

The chain uses TRBV18 and TRBJ1-5; no reliable D call. The germline V gene has CDR1 KGHSH and CDR2 LQKENI. The CDR3 spans 14 residues. With 3 bases removed from V and 1 base from J, the gap between germline ends came to 7 bases. CDR3 region: CASSPQLSNQPQHF. The DNA for the CDR3 is TGTGCCAGCTCACCTCAGTTAAGCAATCAGCCCCAGCATTTT.

The chain links TRBV7-9 to TRBJ1-2, with D unresolved. This CDR3 is built from 14 residues. The V and J ends lost 5 bases and 6 bases respectively, with 16 bases between them. CDR1 SEHNR and CDR2 FQNEAQ come from the germline V gene (reference sequence). CDR3 DNA sequence: TGTGCCAGCAGCATGGGAGGCAAGTCAGATGGCTACACCTTC. Residues: CASSMGGKSDGYTF.

The gene calls are TRBV29-1 and TRBJ2-7; D is tentatively TRBD1 or TRBD2 (5 bases each). The V and J ends lost 7 bases and 1 base respectively, with 11 bases between them. CDR3 size: 12 residues. Germline CDR1 is SQVTM and CDR2 is ANQGSEA. The DNA for the CDR3 is TGCAGCGCCCGGGACCAATCCTACGAGCAGTACTTC. Its translation is CSARDQSYEQYF.

The rearrangement links TRBV9 to TRBJ2-1; D tentatively reads TRBD1 or TRBD2 (5 bases each). The germline V and J ends were trimmed by 6 bases and 1 base, with 11 bases remaining between them. The CDR3 is made up of 14 amino acids. Germline V lookup: CDR1 SGDLS, CDR2 YYNGEE. CDR3 coding DNA: TGTGCCAGCACCAGGGACGGATCCTACAATGAGCAGTTCTTC. The encoded protein is CASTRDGSYNEQFF. The entire variable domain, with the rest obtained from reference TRBV9 and TRBJ2-1, is as follows: DSGVTQTPKHLITATGQRVTLRCSPRSGDLSVYWYQQSLDQGLQFLIQYYNGEERAKGNILERFSAQQFPDLHSELNLSSLELGDSALYFCASTRDGSYNEQFFGPGTRLTVL.

The J gene is TRBJ1-1, the V gene TRBV6-6; D unresolved. This CDR3 is built from 12 residues. The germline V gene has CDR1 MNHNY and CDR2 SVGAGI (reference sequence). Trimming took 3 bases from V and 1 from J, leaving 3 bases between them. Here the CDR3 reads CASSYKNTEAFF. In DNA form, the CDR3 reads TGTGCCAGCAGTTATAAGAACACTGAAGCTTTCTTT.